Included here is one T cell receptor (beta chain) sequence, with context. This entry comes from a study of radiotherapy plus CTLA-4 blockade in lung cancer. Measured with immunoSEQ multiplex PCR; TCRdb has only the in-frame clones, and not every one. The table records 24,000 or so clones, around 66% of them present only once. The CDR3 is 12 residues long. Trimming left V 7 bases short and J 4 bases short, with 10 bases between. Germline V gene data show CDR1 as MDHEN and CDR2 as SYDVKM. The sequence was collected from a human donor with non-small cell lung cancer who had stable disease on radiotherapy plus ipilimumab. V is TRBV28 and J is TRBJ1-2; D unclear. The sample in question was peripheral blood, obtained from a patient treated with radiotherapy plus ipilimumab. CDR3 sequence (DNA): TGTGCCAGCAAGGTGGGGTCCTATGGCTACACCTTC. Translation: CASKVGSYGYTF.